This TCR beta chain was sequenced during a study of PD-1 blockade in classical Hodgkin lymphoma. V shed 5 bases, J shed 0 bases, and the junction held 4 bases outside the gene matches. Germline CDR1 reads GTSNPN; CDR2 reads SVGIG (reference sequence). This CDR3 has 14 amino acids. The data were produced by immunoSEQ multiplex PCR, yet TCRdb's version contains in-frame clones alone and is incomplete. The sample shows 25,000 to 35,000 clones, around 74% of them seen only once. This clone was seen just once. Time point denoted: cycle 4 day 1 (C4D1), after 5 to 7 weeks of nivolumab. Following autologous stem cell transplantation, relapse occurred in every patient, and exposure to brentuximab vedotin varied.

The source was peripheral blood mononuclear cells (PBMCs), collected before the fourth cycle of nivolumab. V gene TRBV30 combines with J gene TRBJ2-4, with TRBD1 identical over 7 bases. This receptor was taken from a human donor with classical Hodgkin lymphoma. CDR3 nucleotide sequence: TGTGCCTGGTCACAGGGGCTAGCCAAAAACATTCAGTACTTC. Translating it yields CAWSQGLAKNIQYF.